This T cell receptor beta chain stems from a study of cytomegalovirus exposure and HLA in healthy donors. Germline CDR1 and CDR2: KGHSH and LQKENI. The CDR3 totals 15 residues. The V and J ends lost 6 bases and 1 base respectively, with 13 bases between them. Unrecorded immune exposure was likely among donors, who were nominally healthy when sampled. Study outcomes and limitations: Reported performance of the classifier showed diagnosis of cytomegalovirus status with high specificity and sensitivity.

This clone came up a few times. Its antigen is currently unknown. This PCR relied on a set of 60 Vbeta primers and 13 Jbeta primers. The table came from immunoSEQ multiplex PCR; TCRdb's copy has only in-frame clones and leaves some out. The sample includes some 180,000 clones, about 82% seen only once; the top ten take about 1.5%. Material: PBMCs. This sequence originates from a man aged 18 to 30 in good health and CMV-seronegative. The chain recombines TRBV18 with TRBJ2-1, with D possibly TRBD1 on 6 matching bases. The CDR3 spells CASSSATGSYNEQFF. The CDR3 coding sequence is TGTGCCAGCTCGTCCGCGACAGGTTCCTACAATGAGCAGTTCTTC.